A selection of T cell receptor beta chains follows, all from one sample in a study of cytomegalovirus exposure and HLA in healthy donors. Generated by immunoSEQ multiplex PCR, the TCRdb table keeps only in-frame clones and is missing some. This sample has 200,000 to 250,000 clones, with approximately 88% found just once. Sequenced: PBMCs. Receptor source: a woman between 25 and 40 years old in good health and CMV-seropositive. Both conserved end residues are part of each CDR3. A D gene is named only where the DNA matches it firmly. Not all rows give a size; the values are once, few, many and, for expanded clones, a class.

abundance,d_gene,v_gene,j_gene,CDR3nt,CDR3aa
many,TRBD2,TRBV7-6,TRBJ2-7,TGTGCCAGCGGGGGGGGTGGCGACGAGCAGTACTTC,CASGGGGDEQYF
NA,NA,TRBV7-2,TRBJ2-7,TGTGCCAGCAGTCGTGGTTCCTACTACGAGCAGTACTTC,CASSRGSYYEQYF
NA,NA,TRBV30,TRBJ1-5,TGTGCCTGGAGTCGGTCCGAGAGGGCGGATCAGCCCCAGCATTTT,CAWSRSERADQPQHF
NA,TRBD2,TRBV9,TRBJ2-1,TGTGCCAGCAGCGTTCGCCTAGCGGATTACAATGAGCAGTTCTTC,CASSVRLADYNEQFF
NA,NA,TRBV28,TRBJ1-2,TGTGCCAGCAGCCAAGGGCTCGGCGAAGGCTACACCTTC,CASSQGLGEGYTF
NA,NA,TRBV10-3,TRBJ1-1,TGTGCCATCAGTGGGGTGGGACCTGACACTGAAGCTTTCTTT,CAISGVGPDTEAFF
NA,NA,TRBV4-1,TRBJ2-1,TGCGCCAGCAGCCGGCTATCCCTAATTGTTTCTTTAGACAATGAGCAGTTCTTC,CASSRLSLIVSLDNEQFF
NA,NA,TRBV6-1,TRBJ2-7,TGTGCCAGCAGTACCTTAGGTCTCTCCTACGAGCAGTACTTC,CASSTLGLSYEQYF
NA,TRBD1,TRBV30,TRBJ1-2,TGTGCCTGGAGTGCTGGGACAGGGTACGGCTACACCTTC,CAWSAGTGYGYTF
NA,NA,TRBV5-1,TRBJ2-7,TGCGCCAGCAGCTTGGGAACAGGGCCCGAGCAGTACTTC,CASSLGTGPEQYF
NA,TRBD1,TRBV27,TRBJ2-7,TGTGCCAGCAGTTTCACGAATAGACGGACAGGGGGTTATGAGCAGTACTTC,CASSFTNRRTGGYEQYF
NA,NA,TRBV28,TRBJ2-1,TGTGCCAGCAGTGGGGGCGTATCCTACAATGAGCAGTTCTTC,CASSGGVSYNEQFF
NA,NA,TRBV6-1,TRBJ2-7,TGTGCCAGCAGCCGGACTCAACAGTTCGAGCAGTACTTC,CASSRTQQFEQYF
NA,NA,TRBV30,TRBJ1-2,TGTGCCTGGAGTGTAAAAGGGTTCGACTATGGCTACACCTTC,CAWSVKGFDYGYTF